This TCR beta chain originates from a study of blood T cell repertoires in COVID-19 (dated by TCRdb to between 2020 and 2021). For context, the study as a whole: Collaborator samples came from the United States, Italy and Spain and covered acute and convalescent phases of COVID-19. A freely available public database, intended as a resource for researchers studying the immune response to SARS-CoV-2, is where the repertoires were released. Where available, HLA class I and class II types were obtained from metadata supplied by the sample provider rather than from assay-based typing. The prospective study material was composed of cDNA or gDNA derived from T cells, B-cell-depleted T cells, or PBMCs. The samples were drawn from two sources: the first 160 participants of the ongoing ImmuneRACE study, and fewer than 1,500 subjects contributed by 6 global collaborators. Subjects who had been exposed to COVID-19, were actively infected with it, or had recovered from it provided the deeply sampled blood TCRbeta repertoires that made up the dataset. Nearly every sample came with metadata listing a de-identified subject ID, COVID-19 status, age in years and sex.

The immunoSEQ Assay, a bias-controlled multiplex PCR, was used to amplify TCRbeta CDR3 regions from genomic DNA. The paper's data handling went like this. The number of nucleated cells in each sample was estimated from the amplification of reference gene primers within the assay. Sequence reads were collapsed and filtered to measure the absolute abundance of every unique TCRbeta CDR3 rearrangement. For each sample, productive Simpson clonality was calculated as the square root of Simpson's diversity index across productive rearrangements. Imported from immuneACCESS, the table was reduced by TCRdb to in-frame sequences with V and J called. These copies leave out some clones; in studies compared against another copy, an unresolved V gene accounts for under half, and the cause of the remainder is not known. V and J calls and clone size are as listed in that table; D and trimming were resolved from the DNA. The sample table holds 200,000 to 250,000 clones, of which about 86% were seen once. The ten largest clones capture around 2.8% of the sample.

On the study overall, not on this receptor specifically: The quantity of clinical and demographic metadata differed by source and by participant and was supplied without curation.

With respect to this clone: It has no known antigen specificity. No much larger clone exists at a distance of one base, and base qualities are not known.

At the junction V is shortened by 3 bases and J by 6 bases; bases outside the gene matches: 5. The CDR3 holds 16 amino acids from the cysteine to the phenylalanine. Of all the DNA, just the CDR3 is kept, 48 bases in frame from base 1. CDR1 SGDLS and CDR2 YYNGEE are derived from the germline V gene. Samples from volunteer blood donors who had recovered from COVID-19 were contributed by a second Seattle source. Collaborating institutions collected whole blood in K2EDTA tubes following their own protocols. For TCRbeta analysis, collaborator samples were shipped as frozen whole blood, as isolated PBMCs, or as DNA extracted from either sample type.

This receptor was taken from a woman under 40 who had recovered from COVID-19. The chain is encoded by TRBV9 joined to TRBJ2-3; 15 junctional bases match TRBD2. The sequencing sample was made of peripheral blood. The DNA sequence is given as TGTGCCAGCAGCGGGACCGGGACTAGCGGGGGGGATACGCAGTATTTT. It is translated as CASSGTGTSGGDTQYF.